This note documents a single T cell receptor beta chain sequence. In the study's own analysis: Estimation of nucleated cell counts relied on the amplification of reference gene primers. Sequenced by immunoSEQ multiplex PCR; TCRdb stores in-frame clones only, minus some. D and trimming were read from the DNA, whereas the V and J calls and clone size are those reported in that table. The data show some 160,000 clones, 89% seen once. The record originates from a study of blood T cell repertoires in COVID-19. Study information: Material from acute and convalescent COVID-19 was sourced from the United States, Italy and Spain.

V gave up 2 bases and J gave up 1 base, with 8 bases separating them. The CDR3 runs to 14 residues. CDR1 and CDR2 (germline): GTSNPN, SVGIG (reference sequence). Input material: peripheral blood. The clonotype originates from a man aged 55-75 years with acute or convalescent COVID-19. The chain recombines TRBV30 with TRBJ2-2; D gene ambiguous. The CDR3 sequence: CAWSTGENTGELFF. CDR3 nucleotide sequence: TGTGCCTGGAGTACGGGTGAGAACACCGGGGAGCTGTTTTTT.